This TCR beta chain emerged from a study of T cell repertoires in cytomegalovirus infection. General study results and limits: Pooled public TCR beta family frequency picked out CMV carriers with the relevant HLA.

The V gene's germline CDR1 is MNHNY and CDR2 SVGAGI (reference sequence). This CDR3 comprises 14 residues. With V trimmed by 5 bases and J by 5 bases, 6 bases remained unmatched. This clonotype was recorded a few times. Its antigen is unidentified. TCRdb used MiXCR to reprocess the reads, holding one entry per CDR3 protein. The table shows about 200,000 distinct CDR3 sequences, with 8% to 10% occurring only once. The rearrangement joins TRBV6-6 to TRBJ1-1; 9 positions agree with TRBD1. The receptor comes from a human donor in good health (CMV status not recorded). Some clones in this sample may be carry-over from other donors' samples. Material: PBMCs. The CDR3 nucleotides read TGTGCCAGCAGTGAGACAGGGGGGCGGACTGAAGCTTTCTTT. It translates to CASSETGGRTEAFF.